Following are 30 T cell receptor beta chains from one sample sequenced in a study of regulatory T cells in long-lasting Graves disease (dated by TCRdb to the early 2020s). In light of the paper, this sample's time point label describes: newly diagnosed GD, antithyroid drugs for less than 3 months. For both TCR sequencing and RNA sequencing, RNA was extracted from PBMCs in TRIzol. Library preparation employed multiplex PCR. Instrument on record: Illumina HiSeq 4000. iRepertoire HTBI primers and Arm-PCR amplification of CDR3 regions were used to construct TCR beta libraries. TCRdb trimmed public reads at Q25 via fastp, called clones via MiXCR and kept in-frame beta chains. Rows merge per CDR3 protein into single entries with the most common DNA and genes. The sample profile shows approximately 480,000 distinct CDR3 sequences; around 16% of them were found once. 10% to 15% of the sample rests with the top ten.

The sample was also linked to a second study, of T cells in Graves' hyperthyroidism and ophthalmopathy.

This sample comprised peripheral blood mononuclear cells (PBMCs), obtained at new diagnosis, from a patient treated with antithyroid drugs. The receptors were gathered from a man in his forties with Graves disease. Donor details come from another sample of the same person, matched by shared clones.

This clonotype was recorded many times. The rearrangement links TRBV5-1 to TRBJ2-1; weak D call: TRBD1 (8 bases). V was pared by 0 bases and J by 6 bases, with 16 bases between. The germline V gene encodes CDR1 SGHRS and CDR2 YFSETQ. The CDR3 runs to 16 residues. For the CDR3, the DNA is TGCGCCAGCAGCTTGGCTTTACAGGGGGGGATCAATGAGCAGTTCTTC. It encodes CASSLALQGGINEQFF.

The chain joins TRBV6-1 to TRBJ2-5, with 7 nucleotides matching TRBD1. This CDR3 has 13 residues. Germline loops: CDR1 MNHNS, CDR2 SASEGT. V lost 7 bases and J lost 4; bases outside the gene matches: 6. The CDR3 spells CASTQDRPETQYF. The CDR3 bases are TGTGCCAGCACACAGGACAGGCCAGAGACCCAGTACTTC.

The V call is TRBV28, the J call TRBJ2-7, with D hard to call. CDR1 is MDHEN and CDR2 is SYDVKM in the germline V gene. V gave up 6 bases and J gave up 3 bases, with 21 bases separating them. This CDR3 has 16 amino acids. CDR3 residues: CASSPLEWTTGYEQYF. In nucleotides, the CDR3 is TGTGCCAGCAGCCCGCTCGAGTGGACGACGGGCTACGAGCAGTACTTC.

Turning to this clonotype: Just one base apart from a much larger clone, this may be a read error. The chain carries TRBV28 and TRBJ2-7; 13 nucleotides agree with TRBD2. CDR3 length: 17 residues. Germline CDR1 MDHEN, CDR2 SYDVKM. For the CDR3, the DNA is TGTGCCAGCAGCTCCGGCCCACTAGCGGGAGGGTCCTACGAGCAGCACTTC. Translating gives CASSSGPLAGGSYEQHF.

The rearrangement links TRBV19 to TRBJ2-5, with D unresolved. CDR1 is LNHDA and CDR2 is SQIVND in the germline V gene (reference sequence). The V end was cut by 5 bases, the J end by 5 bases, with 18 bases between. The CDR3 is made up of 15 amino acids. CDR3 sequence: CASSFRFSRGETQYF. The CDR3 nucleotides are TGTGCCAGTAGTTTCAGGTTCAGCAGAGGCGAGACCCAGTACTTC.

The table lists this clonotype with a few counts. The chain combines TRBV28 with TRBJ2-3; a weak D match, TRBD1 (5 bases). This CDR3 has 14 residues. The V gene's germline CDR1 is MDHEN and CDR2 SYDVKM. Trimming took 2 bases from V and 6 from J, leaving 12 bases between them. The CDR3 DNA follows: TGTGCCAGCAGTTTAAGACCAGGGTATGATACGCAGTATTTT. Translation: CASSLRPGYDTQYF.

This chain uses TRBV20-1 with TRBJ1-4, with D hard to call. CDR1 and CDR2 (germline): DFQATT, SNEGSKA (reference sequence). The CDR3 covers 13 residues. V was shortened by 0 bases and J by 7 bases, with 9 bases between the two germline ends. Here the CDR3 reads CSARDPQAEKLFF. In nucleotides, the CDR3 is TGCAGTGCTAGAGATCCGCAGGCTGAAAAACTGTTTTTT.

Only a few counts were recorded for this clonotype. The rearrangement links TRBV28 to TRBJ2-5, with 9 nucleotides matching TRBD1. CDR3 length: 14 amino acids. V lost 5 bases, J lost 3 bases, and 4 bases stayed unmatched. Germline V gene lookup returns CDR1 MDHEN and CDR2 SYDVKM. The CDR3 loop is CASSIGQGKETQYF. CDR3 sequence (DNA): TGTGCCAGCAGTATCGGACAGGGGAAAGAGACCCAGTACTTC.

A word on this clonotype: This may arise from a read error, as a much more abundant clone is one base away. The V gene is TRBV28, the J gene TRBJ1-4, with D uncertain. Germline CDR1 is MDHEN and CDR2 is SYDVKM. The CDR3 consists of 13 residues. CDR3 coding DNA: TGTGCCAGCAGTTTAGGTGGTAATGAAAAACCGTTTTTT. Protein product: CASSLGGNEKPFF.

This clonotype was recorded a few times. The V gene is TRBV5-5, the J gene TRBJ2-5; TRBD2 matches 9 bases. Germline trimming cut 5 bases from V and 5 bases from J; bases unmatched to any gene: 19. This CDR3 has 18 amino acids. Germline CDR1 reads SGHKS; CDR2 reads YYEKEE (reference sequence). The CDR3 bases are TGTGCCAGCAGGGCGGGGCGACTAGCGGATAGGAGCGGTGAGACCCAGTACTTC. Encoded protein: CASRAGRLADRSGETQYF. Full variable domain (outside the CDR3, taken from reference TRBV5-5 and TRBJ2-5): DAGVTQSPTHLIKTRGQQVTLRCSPISGHKSVSWYQQVLGQGPQFIFQYYEKEERGRGNFPDRFSARQFPNYSSELNVNALLLGDSALYLCASRAGRLADRSGETQYFGPGTRLLVL.

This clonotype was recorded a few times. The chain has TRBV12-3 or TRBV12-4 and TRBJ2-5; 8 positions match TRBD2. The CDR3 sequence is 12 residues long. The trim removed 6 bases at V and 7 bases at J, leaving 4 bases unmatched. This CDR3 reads CASRREAGTQYF. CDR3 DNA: TGTGCCAGCAGGCGGGAGGCTGGGACCCAGTACTTC.

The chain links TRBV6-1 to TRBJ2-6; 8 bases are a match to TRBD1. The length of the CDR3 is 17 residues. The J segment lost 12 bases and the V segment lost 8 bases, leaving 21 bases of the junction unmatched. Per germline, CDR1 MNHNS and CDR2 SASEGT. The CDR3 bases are TGTGCCAGCCCTGGGCCTCAAGGGGGACAGGTGCCTAGCGTCCTGACTTTC. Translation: CASPGPQGGQVPSVLTF.

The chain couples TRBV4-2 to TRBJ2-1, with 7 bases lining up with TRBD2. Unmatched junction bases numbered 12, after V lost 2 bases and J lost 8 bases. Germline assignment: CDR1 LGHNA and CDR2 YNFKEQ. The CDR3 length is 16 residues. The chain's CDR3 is CASSQQNGGGGDEQFF. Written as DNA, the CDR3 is TGTGCCAGCAGCCAACAAAATGGCGGGGGTGGGGATGAGCAGTTCTTC.

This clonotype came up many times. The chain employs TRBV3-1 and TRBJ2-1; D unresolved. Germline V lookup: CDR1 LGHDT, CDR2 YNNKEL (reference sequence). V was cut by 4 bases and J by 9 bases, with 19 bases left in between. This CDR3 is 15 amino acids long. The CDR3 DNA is TGTGCCAGCAGCCCAAAGGCCCCCGATTATAGTGAGCAGTTCTTC. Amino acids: CASSPKAPDYSEQFF.

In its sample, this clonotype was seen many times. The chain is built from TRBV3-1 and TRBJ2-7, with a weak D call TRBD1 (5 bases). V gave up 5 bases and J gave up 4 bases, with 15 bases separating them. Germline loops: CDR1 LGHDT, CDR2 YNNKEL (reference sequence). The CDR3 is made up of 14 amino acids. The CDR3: CASSSPTGRYEQYF. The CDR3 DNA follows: TGTGCCAGCAGCTCCCCCACAGGCCGATACGAGCAGTACTTC.

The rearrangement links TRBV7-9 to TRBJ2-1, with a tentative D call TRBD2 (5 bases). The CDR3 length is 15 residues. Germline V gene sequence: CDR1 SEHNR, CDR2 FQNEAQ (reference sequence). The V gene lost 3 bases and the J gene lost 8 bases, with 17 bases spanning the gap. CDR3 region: CASSFLAPFGDEQFF. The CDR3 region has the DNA TGTGCCAGCAGCTTCCTAGCTCCATTTGGGGATGAGCAGTTCTTC.

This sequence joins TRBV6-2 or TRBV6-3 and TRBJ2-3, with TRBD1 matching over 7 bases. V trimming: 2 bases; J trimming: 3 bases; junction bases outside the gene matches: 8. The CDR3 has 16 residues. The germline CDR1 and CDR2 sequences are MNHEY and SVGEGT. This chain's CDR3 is CASSYGVGGATDTQYF. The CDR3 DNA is TGTGCCAGCAGTTACGGGGTAGGGGGCGCGACAGATACGCAGTATTTT.

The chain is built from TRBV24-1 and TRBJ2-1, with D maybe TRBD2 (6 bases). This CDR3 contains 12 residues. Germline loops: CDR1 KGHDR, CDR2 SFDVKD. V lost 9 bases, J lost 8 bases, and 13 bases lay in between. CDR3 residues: CATGGSRDEQFF. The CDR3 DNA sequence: TGTGCCACCGGGGGGAGCAGGGATGAGCAGTTCTTC.

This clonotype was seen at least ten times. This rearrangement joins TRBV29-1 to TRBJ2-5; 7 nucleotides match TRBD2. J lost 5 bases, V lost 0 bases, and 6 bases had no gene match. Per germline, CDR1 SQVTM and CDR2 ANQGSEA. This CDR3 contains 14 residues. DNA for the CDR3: TGCAGCGTTGAAGAAGGGAGGGCTTGGGAGACCCAGTACTTC. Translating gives CSVEEGRAWETQYF.

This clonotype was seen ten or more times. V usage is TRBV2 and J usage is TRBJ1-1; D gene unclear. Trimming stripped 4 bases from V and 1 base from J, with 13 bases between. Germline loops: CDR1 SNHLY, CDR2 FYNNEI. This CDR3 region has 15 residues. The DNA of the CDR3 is TGTGCCAGCAGTGGGCCGTTTTGGGGGAACACTGAAGCTTTCTTT. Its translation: CASSGPFWGNTEAFF.

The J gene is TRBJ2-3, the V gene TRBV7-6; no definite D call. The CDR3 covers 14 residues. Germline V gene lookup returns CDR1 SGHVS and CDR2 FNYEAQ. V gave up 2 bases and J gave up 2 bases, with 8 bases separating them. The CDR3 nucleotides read TGTGCCAGCAGCTTAACGCGCACCACAGATACGCAGTATTTT. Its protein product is CASSLTRTTDTQYF.

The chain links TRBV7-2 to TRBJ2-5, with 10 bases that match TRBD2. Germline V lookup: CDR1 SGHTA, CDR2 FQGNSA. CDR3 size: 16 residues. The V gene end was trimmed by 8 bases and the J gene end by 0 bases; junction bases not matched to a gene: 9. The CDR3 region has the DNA TGTGCCAGCCTACGCTGGACTAGCGGAGACCAAGAGACCCAGTACTTC. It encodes CASLRWTSGDQETQYF.

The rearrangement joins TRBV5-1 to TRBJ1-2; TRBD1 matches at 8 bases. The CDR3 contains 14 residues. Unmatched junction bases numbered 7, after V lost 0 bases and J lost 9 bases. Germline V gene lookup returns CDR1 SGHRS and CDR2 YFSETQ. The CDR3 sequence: CASSLDTGGISYTF. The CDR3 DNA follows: TGCGCCAGCAGCTTGGATACAGGGGGGATAAGCTACACCTTC.

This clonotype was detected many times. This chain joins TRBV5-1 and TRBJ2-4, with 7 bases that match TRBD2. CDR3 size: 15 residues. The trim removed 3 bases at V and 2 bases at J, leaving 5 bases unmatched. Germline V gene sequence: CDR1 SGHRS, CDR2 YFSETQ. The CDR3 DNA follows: TGCGCCAGCAGCTATGGGGGGGAATCCAAAAACATTCAGTACTTC. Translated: CASSYGGESKNIQYF.

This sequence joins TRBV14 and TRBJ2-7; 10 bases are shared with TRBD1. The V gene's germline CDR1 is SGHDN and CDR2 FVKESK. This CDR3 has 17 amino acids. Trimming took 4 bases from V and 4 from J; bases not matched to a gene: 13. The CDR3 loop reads CASSPGQGRPQGYEQYF. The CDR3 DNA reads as TGTGCCAGCAGCCCGGGACAGGGGAGACCCCAAGGGTACGAGCAGTACTTC.

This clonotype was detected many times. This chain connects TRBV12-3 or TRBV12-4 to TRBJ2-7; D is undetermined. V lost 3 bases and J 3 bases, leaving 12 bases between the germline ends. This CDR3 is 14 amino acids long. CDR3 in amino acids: CASSFTEQYYEQYF. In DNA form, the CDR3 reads TGTGCCAGCAGTTTTACGGAACAATACTACGAGCAGTACTTC.

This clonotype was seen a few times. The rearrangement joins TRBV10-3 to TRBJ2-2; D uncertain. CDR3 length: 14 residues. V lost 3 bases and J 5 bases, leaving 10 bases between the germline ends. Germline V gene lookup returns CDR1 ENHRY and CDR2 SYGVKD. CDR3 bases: TGTGCCATCAGTGAAATCCCCACTACCGGGGAGCTGTTTTTT. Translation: CAISEIPTTGELFF.

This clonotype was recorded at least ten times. CDR3 in DNA: TGTGCCAGCAGTTTCGATGAGCAGTTCTTC. Protein product: CASSFDEQFF. V is TRBV28 and J is TRBJ2-1; D gene unclear. Trimming took 3 bases from V and 8 from J, leaving 2 bases between them. The CDR3 has 10 residues. CDR1 and CDR2 (germline): MDHEN, SYDVKM.

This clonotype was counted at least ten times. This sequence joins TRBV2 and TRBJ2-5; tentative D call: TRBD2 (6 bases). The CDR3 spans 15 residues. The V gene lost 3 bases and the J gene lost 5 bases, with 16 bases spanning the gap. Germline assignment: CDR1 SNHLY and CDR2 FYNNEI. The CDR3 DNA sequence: TGTGCCAGCAGTGAGGGGTTCGGAGGGGAGGAGACCCAGTACTTC. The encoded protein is CASSEGFGGEETQYF. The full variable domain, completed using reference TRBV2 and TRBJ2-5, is EPEVTQTPSHQVTQMGQEVILRCVPISNHLYFYWYRQILGQKVEFLVSFYNNEISEKSEIFDDQFSVERPDGSNFTLKIRSTKLEDSAMYFCASSEGFGGEETQYFGPGTRLLVL.

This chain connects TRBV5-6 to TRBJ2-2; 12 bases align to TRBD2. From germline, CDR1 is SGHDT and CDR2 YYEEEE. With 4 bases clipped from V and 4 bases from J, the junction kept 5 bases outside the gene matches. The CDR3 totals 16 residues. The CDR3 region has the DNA TGTGCCAGCAGCCCAGGACTAGCGGGAACCACCGGGGAGCTGTTTTTT. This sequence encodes CASSPGLAGTTGELFF.